A single sample is the source of the 9 T cell receptor beta chains below, sequenced in a study of cytomegalovirus exposure and HLA in healthy donors. Researchers ran the PCR with 60 Vbeta and 13 Jbeta primers. TCRdb keeps only in-frame clones here, not all; method: immunoSEQ multiplex PCR. This sample has more than 110,000 clones, with about 77% found just once. Sequencing input: PBMCs. These receptors all stem from a male donor in good health and CMV-seronegative.

This clone has more than one count but fewer than ten. The CDR3 is CASSATGRSTDTQYF. The CDR3 nucleotides are TGCGCCAGCAGTGCGACGGGGAGGAGCACAGATACGCAGTATTTT. This rearrangement joins TRBV10-1 to TRBJ2-3; D possibly corresponds to TRBD2 (6 bases). Germline values: CDR1 WNHNN, CDR2 SYGVQD (reference sequence). Deletions cut 4 bases from V and 0 bases from J, with 11 bases between. This CDR3 is built from 15 residues.

The chain couples TRBV7-2 to TRBJ2-1; TRBD2 aligns across 11 bases. The CDR3 extends over 16 amino acids. Germline assignment: CDR1 SGHTA and CDR2 FQGNSA. J gave up 7 bases and V 1 base, and 6 bases lay outside the gene matches. CDR3 region: CASSLVSSGGFNEQFF. The CDR3 nucleotides are TGTGCCAGCAGCTTAGTTTCTAGCGGGGGGTTTAATGAGCAGTTCTTC.

This rearrangement joins TRBV4-1 to TRBJ2-5; 7 bases map to TRBD1. After removal of 1 base from V and 1 base from J, the junction contained 6 bases not matched to a gene. This CDR3 spans 16 amino acids. In germline, CDR1 is MGHRA, CDR2 YSYEKL. The CDR3 spells CASSQVWQGVQETQYF. CDR3 bases: TGCGCCAGCAGCCAAGTTTGGCAGGGGGTCCAAGAGACCCAGTACTTC.

This clone showed up just a few times. The chain recombines TRBV7-9 with TRBJ2-3; tentatively, D is TRBD2 (7 bases). Per germline, CDR1 SEHNR and CDR2 FQNEAQ (reference sequence). Trimming shortened V by 4 bases and J by 6 bases, and 23 bases separated the two germline ends. The CDR3 is 17 amino acids. CDR3 DNA sequence: TGTGCCAGCAGCTCCTCTAGGACTGGGGGGCGGGAGGATACGCAGTATTTT. Translation gives CASSSSRTGGREDTQYF.

This clone was counted between two and nine times. The V and J genes are TRBV11-2 and TRBJ2-2; perhaps TRBD1 as D (5 bases). Germline CDR1 SGHAT, CDR2 FQNNGV. The germline V and J ends were trimmed by 6 bases and 1 base, with 9 bases remaining between them. The CDR3 is made up of 14 amino acids. CDR3 residues: CASSKTGNTGELFF. In nucleotides, the CDR3 is TGTGCCAGCAGTAAAACAGGGAACACCGGGGAGCTGTTTTTT.

This clone was seen a handful of times. Other DNA sequences from this sample encode an identical CDR3 as well. The chain combines TRBV2 with TRBJ1-2, with 7 bases lining up with TRBD1. J was trimmed by 4 bases and V by 0 bases; bases with no gene match: 8. The germline V gene encodes CDR1 SNHLY and CDR2 FYNNEI. This CDR3 comprises 16 residues. In DNA form, the CDR3 reads TGTGCCAGCAGTGAAGCGCTTCAGGGGGTCCCCTATGGCTACACCTTC. This codes for CASSEALQGVPYGYTF.

In this sample, this clone turned up once. The V call is TRBV28, the J call TRBJ1-5, with D possibly matching TRBD1 (6 bases). The CDR3 runs to 20 residues. In germline, CDR1 is MDHEN, CDR2 SYDVKM. V was clipped by 6 bases and J by 0 bases, with 27 bases between them. The CDR3 sequence is CASSLYKTSTGRYSNQPQHF. The CDR3 DNA reads TGTGCCAGCAGCCTTTATAAAACTTCAACAGGGCGTTATAGCAATCAGCCCCAGCATTTT.

This chain links TRBV4-1 with TRBJ2-7; 11 nucleotides agree with TRBD1. The V and J ends lost 4 bases and 6 bases, in that order; junction bases with no gene match: 8. Germline assignment: CDR1 MGHRA and CDR2 YSYEKL. The CDR3 has 15 amino acids. The CDR3 DNA reads as TGCGCCAGCAGCCTAGAAGGACAGGGGGCACCCGAGCAGTACTTC. This sequence encodes CASSLEGQGAPEQYF.

This clone came up once. The chain is built from TRBV19 and TRBJ2-7; possibly TRBD1 for D (6 bases). Per the germline V gene, CDR1 is LNHDA and CDR2 is SQIVND (reference sequence). Trimming pared 6 bases from V and 0 bases from J, leaving 12 bases between. CDR3 length: 14 amino acids. DNA for the CDR3: TGTGCCAGTAGACTTCAGACAGGCTCCTACGAGCAGTACTTC. Translation gives CASRLQTGSYEQYF.